This is a list of T cell receptor beta chains from one sample in a study of beta chain features in type 1 diabetes. Some clones are missing from TCRdb's copy, which holds only in-frame ones; the method was immunoSEQ multiplex PCR. The data show hundreds of thousands of clones, approximately 9.7% seen once. Specimen: central memory CD4+ T cells from blood. All receptors come from a man in his thirties or forties with type 1 diabetes. The CDR3 runs from the conserved cysteine through the conserved F or W. Each record gives: J gene, D gene, V gene, clone size, CDR3 DNA, CDR3 protein. D genes are given only for firm matches. Expanded clones are given a class, and other clones once, few, many or no size at all.

j_gene: TRBJ1-2; d_gene: NA; v_gene: TRBV4-3; abundance: few; CDR3nt: TGCGCCAGCAGCCAACGGCGGACCGGGGATGGCTACACCTTC; CDR3aa: CASSQRRTGDGYTF
j_gene: TRBJ1-2; d_gene: NA; v_gene: TRBV5-1; abundance: few; CDR3nt: TGCGCCAGCAGCCCCGGGACGGCCTTTTCCTACACCTTC; CDR3aa: CASSPGTAFSYTF
j_gene: TRBJ2-2; d_gene: NA; v_gene: TRBV19; abundance: many; CDR3nt: TGTGCCAGTAGTTTCCCGGGGGCCGGGACCGGGGAGCTGTTTTTT; CDR3aa: CASSFPGAGTGELFF
j_gene: TRBJ1-2; d_gene: NA; v_gene: TRBV10-3; abundance: NA; CDR3nt: TGTGCCATCAGTGAGACCCTACAACGAGAATATGGCTACACCTTC; CDR3aa: CAISETLQREYGYTF
j_gene: TRBJ2-7; d_gene: NA; v_gene: TRBV5-1; abundance: many; CDR3nt: TGCGCCAGCAGCTTGGCCCCTGGTCCTGATCTCTACGAGCAGTACTTC; CDR3aa: CASSLAPGPDLYEQYF
j_gene: TRBJ1-5; d_gene: NA; v_gene: TRBV2; abundance: few; CDR3nt: TGTGCCAGCAGCAGGGATAGCAATCAGCCCCAGCATTTT; CDR3aa: CASSRDSNQPQHF
j_gene: TRBJ1-2; d_gene: NA; v_gene: TRBV10-3; abundance: few; CDR3nt: TGTGCCATCAGTGTCGACAGGTGGGGCTACACCTTC; CDR3aa: CAISVDRWGYTF
j_gene: TRBJ1-6; d_gene: NA; v_gene: TRBV5-4; abundance: few; CDR3nt: TGTGCCAGCAGCATAGACAGCCCGGTCGGGTCCCTCCACTTT; CDR3aa: CASSIDSPVGSLHF
j_gene: TRBJ2-2; d_gene: NA; v_gene: TRBV19; abundance: NA; CDR3nt: TGTGCCAGCGAACCCAGGGGTTCGAACACCGGGGAGCTGTTTTTT; CDR3aa: CASEPRGSNTGELFF
j_gene: TRBJ2-1; d_gene: TRBD2; v_gene: TRBV5-5; abundance: NA; CDR3nt: TGTGCCAGCAGCCTTGGACTAGCGGGGTCTTACAATGAGCAGTTCTTC; CDR3aa: CASSLGLAGSYNEQFF
j_gene: TRBJ2-3; d_gene: NA; v_gene: TRBV6-6; abundance: few; CDR3nt: TGTGCCAGCAGTTACTTCGGGACTTCCAACACAGATACGCAGTATTTT; CDR3aa: CASSYFGTSNTDTQYF
j_gene: TRBJ2-7; d_gene: NA; v_gene: TRBV5-6; abundance: NA; CDR3nt: TGTGCCAGCAGCCCAACCCACGGGGATAATTCCCACGAGCAGTACTTC; CDR3aa: CASSPTHGDNSHEQYF
j_gene: TRBJ1-4; d_gene: NA; v_gene: TRBV30; abundance: few; CDR3nt: TGTGCCTGTTGTAAGGGGAAGAATGAAAAACTGTTTTTT; CDR3aa: CACCKGKNEKLFF
j_gene: TRBJ1-3; d_gene: TRBD1; v_gene: TRBV29-1; abundance: NA; CDR3nt: TGCAGCGTTCGAGACCAGACAGGGGCTGGAAACACCATATATTTT; CDR3aa: CSVRDQTGAGNTIYF
j_gene: TRBJ1-5; d_gene: TRBD1; v_gene: TRBV7-2; abundance: few; CDR3nt: TGTGCCAGCAGCGCTGGACAGGCCGGACTTAATCAGCCCCAGCATTTT; CDR3aa: CASSAGQAGLNQPQHF
j_gene: TRBJ2-3; d_gene: NA; v_gene: TRBV9; abundance: NA; CDR3nt: TGTGCCAGCAACATTGATACGCAGTATTTT; CDR3aa: CASNIDTQYF
j_gene: TRBJ1-4; d_gene: NA; v_gene: TRBV4-1; abundance: NA; CDR3nt: TGCGCCAGCAGCCAAGATGATAGGCGAGGGGAAAAACTGTTTTTT; CDR3aa: CASSQDDRRGEKLFF
j_gene: TRBJ1-4; d_gene: NA; v_gene: TRBV5-6; abundance: NA; CDR3nt: TGTGCCAGCAGCCCGCGACAGAGCAATGAAAAACTGTTTTTT; CDR3aa: CASSPRQSNEKLFF
j_gene: TRBJ2-3; d_gene: TRBD2; v_gene: TRBV4-3; abundance: few; CDR3nt: TGCGCCAGCAGCCCGCGGACTAGCGGGGGGTATACGCAGTATTTT; CDR3aa: CASSPRTSGGYTQYF
j_gene: TRBJ1-2; d_gene: NA; v_gene: TRBV25-1; abundance: few; CDR3nt: TGTGCCAGCAGTGAAAACTACTATGGCTACACCTTC; CDR3aa: CASSENYYGYTF
j_gene: TRBJ2-7; d_gene: NA; v_gene: TRBV2; abundance: few; CDR3nt: TGTGCCAGCGTCAAGACGGGGGTCACCTACGAGCAGTACTTC; CDR3aa: CASVKTGVTYEQYF
j_gene: TRBJ1-5; d_gene: TRBD1; v_gene: TRBV6-5; abundance: NA; CDR3nt: TGTGCCAGCACGGACAGGGAAAGATATCAGCCCCAGCATTTT; CDR3aa: CASTDRERYQPQHF
j_gene: TRBJ2-5; d_gene: NA; v_gene: TRBV7-8; abundance: NA; CDR3nt: TGTGCCAGCAGCACCCGGGACGTTCAAGAGACCCAGTACTTC; CDR3aa: CASSTRDVQETQYF
j_gene: TRBJ2-5; d_gene: NA; v_gene: TRBV5-1; abundance: NA; CDR3nt: TGCGCCAGCAGCTTGGCCGGGGGGCGCGGGGAGACCCAGTACTTC; CDR3aa: CASSLAGGRGETQYF
j_gene: TRBJ1-1; d_gene: NA; v_gene: TRBV7-2; abundance: many; CDR3nt: TGTGCCAGCAGCATACTACAGAAATCTGAAGCTTTCTTT; CDR3aa: CASSILQKSEAFF
j_gene: TRBJ2-5; d_gene: TRBD1; v_gene: TRBV7-2; abundance: NA; CDR3nt: TGTGCCAGCAGCCCAGCACAGGGGGGAGAGACCCAGTACTTC; CDR3aa: CASSPAQGGETQYF
j_gene: TRBJ2-3; d_gene: NA; v_gene: TRBV18; abundance: NA; CDR3nt: TGTGCCAGCTCACCAGCGGGGAGCACAGATACGCAGTATTTT; CDR3aa: CASSPAGSTDTQYF
j_gene: TRBJ1-2; d_gene: NA; v_gene: TRBV4-3; abundance: few; CDR3nt: TGCGCCAGCAGCCAAGATTTGAGGGGGACCTCCTACCCCTATGGCTACACCTTC; CDR3aa: CASSQDLRGTSYPYGYTF
j_gene: TRBJ2-5; d_gene: NA; v_gene: TRBV5-1; abundance: few; CDR3nt: TGCGCCAGCAGCTTGCCGGGGTTGGAGACCCAGTACTTC; CDR3aa: CASSLPGLETQYF
j_gene: TRBJ2-7; d_gene: TRBD1; v_gene: TRBV7-2; abundance: NA; CDR3nt: TGTGCCAGCAGCCGGCCTCCGGGACAGGGGGCCTACGAGCAGTACTTC; CDR3aa: CASSRPPGQGAYEQYF
j_gene: TRBJ2-5; d_gene: NA; v_gene: TRBV30; abundance: NA; CDR3nt: TGTGCCGCGGATCAAATAGCAGAGACCCAGTACTTC; CDR3aa: CAADQIAETQYF
j_gene: TRBJ2-1; d_gene: NA; v_gene: TRBV2; abundance: many; CDR3nt: TGTGCCAGCAGTGAACGGTCAGGTAATGAGCAGTTCTTC; CDR3aa: CASSERSGNEQFF
j_gene: TRBJ2-7; d_gene: TRBD1; v_gene: TRBV6-5; abundance: NA; CDR3nt: TGTGCCAGCAGTGAAGGGACAGGGGAATACGAGCAGTACTTC; CDR3aa: CASSEGTGEYEQYF
j_gene: TRBJ2-3; d_gene: NA; v_gene: TRBV14; abundance: NA; CDR3nt: TGTGCCAGCAGCCAGGCGCGGGGGCGATCCACAGATACGCAGTATTTT; CDR3aa: CASSQARGRSTDTQYF
j_gene: TRBJ2-1; d_gene: NA; v_gene: TRBV4-3; abundance: few; CDR3nt: TGCGCCAGCAGCCAAAAAACGGGGCATGAGCAGTTCTTC; CDR3aa: CASSQKTGHEQFF
j_gene: TRBJ2-7; d_gene: NA; v_gene: TRBV29-1; abundance: NA; CDR3nt: TGCAGCGTTGAAGATCCGGAAGAGGGGCAGTACTTC; CDR3aa: CSVEDPEEGQYF
j_gene: TRBJ2-7; d_gene: TRBD1; v_gene: TRBV7-9; abundance: few; CDR3nt: TGTGCCAGCAGCCCCAGGGGACAGGGAGGTAACGAGCAGTACTTC; CDR3aa: CASSPRGQGGNEQYF
j_gene: TRBJ2-1; d_gene: NA; v_gene: TRBV2; abundance: many; CDR3nt: TGTGCCAGCGGGGGGGACAGTCTCAATGAGCAGTTCTTC; CDR3aa: CASGGDSLNEQFF
j_gene: TRBJ2-5; d_gene: TRBD1; v_gene: TRBV4-3; abundance: many; CDR3nt: TGCGCCAGCAGCCAAGCCGGGACAGTCAAAGAGACCCAGTACTTC; CDR3aa: CASSQAGTVKETQYF
j_gene: TRBJ2-7; d_gene: NA; v_gene: TRBV28; abundance: few; CDR3nt: TGTGCCAGCAAACTACAGGGGAGGGCCTACGAGCAGTACTTC; CDR3aa: CASKLQGRAYEQYF
j_gene: TRBJ2-7; d_gene: TRBD1; v_gene: TRBV6-1; abundance: NA; CDR3nt: TGTGCCAGCAGTCCGACAGGGCGTTACGAGCAGTACTTC; CDR3aa: CASSPTGRYEQYF
j_gene: TRBJ2-5; d_gene: TRBD2; v_gene: TRBV4-3; abundance: few; CDR3nt: TGCGCCAGCAGCCAGGCCATAGCGGGGGGCCAAGAGACCCAGTACTTC; CDR3aa: CASSQAIAGGQETQYF
j_gene: TRBJ2-1; d_gene: TRBD1; v_gene: TRBV25-1; abundance: few; CDR3nt: TGTGCCAGCGGGGGACAGTACAATGAGCAGTTCTTC; CDR3aa: CASGGQYNEQFF
j_gene: TRBJ2-5; d_gene: TRBD2; v_gene: TRBV14; abundance: NA; CDR3nt: TGTGCCAGCAGCGATACTAGCGGGAATCAAGAGACCCAGTACTTC; CDR3aa: CASSDTSGNQETQYF
j_gene: TRBJ1-2; d_gene: TRBD1; v_gene: TRBV4-2; abundance: NA; CDR3nt: TGTGCCAGCAGCCAAGTGGGGACAGGGACGCGTGGCTACACCTTC; CDR3aa: CASSQVGTGTRGYTF
j_gene: TRBJ1-5; d_gene: NA; v_gene: TRBV4-3; abundance: NA; CDR3nt: TGCGCCAGCAGCCAAGAGGTGTATGACAATCAGCCCCAGCATTTT; CDR3aa: CASSQEVYDNQPQHF
j_gene: TRBJ1-4; d_gene: NA; v_gene: TRBV5-4; abundance: NA; CDR3nt: TGTGCCAGCAGCTTAAGCGAGGGGCAAAATGAAAAACTGTTTTTT; CDR3aa: CASSLSEGQNEKLFF
j_gene: TRBJ2-2; d_gene: TRBD1; v_gene: TRBV27; abundance: NA; CDR3nt: TGTGCCAGCAGCTCGGGACAGCTCACCGGGGAGCTGTTTTTT; CDR3aa: CASSSGQLTGELFF
j_gene: TRBJ2-1; d_gene: NA; v_gene: TRBV7-2; abundance: NA; CDR3nt: TGTGCCAGCAGCTTAGAAGGATTCTCCTACAATGAGCAGTTCTTC; CDR3aa: CASSLEGFSYNEQFF
j_gene: TRBJ2-3; d_gene: NA; v_gene: TRBV5-1; abundance: few; CDR3nt: TGCGCCAGCAGCTCTGGAGGGGGCGAGACAGATACGCAGTATTTT; CDR3aa: CASSSGGGETDTQYF
j_gene: TRBJ2-7; d_gene: NA; v_gene: TRBV6-6; abundance: few; CDR3nt: TGTGCCAGCACGCCAGGGAAAGTCTACGAGCAGTACTTC; CDR3aa: CASTPGKVYEQYF
j_gene: TRBJ1-1; d_gene: TRBD1; v_gene: TRBV29-1; abundance: NA; CDR3nt: TGCAGCGTCAGTGGAGACAGGGGAACTGAAGCTTTCTTT; CDR3aa: CSVSGDRGTEAFF
j_gene: TRBJ1-2; d_gene: NA; v_gene: TRBV2; abundance: NA; CDR3nt: TGTGCCAGCAGTGAAAAAAGGGAGCATCACTATGGCTACACCTTC; CDR3aa: CASSEKREHHYGYTF
j_gene: TRBJ2-1; d_gene: NA; v_gene: TRBV6-1; abundance: NA; CDR3nt: TGTGCCAGCACCCAACAGGGTGAGCAGTTCTTC; CDR3aa: CASTQQGEQFF